This TCR beta chain was sequenced for a study of T cell responses to AZD1222 COVID-19 vaccine. Regarding this clone: Its antigen is as yet unknown. Distinct nucleotide sequences in the sample also encode this CDR3.

This table comes from immunoSEQ multiplex PCR, and its TCRdb copy is limited to in-frame clones, with some not included. The table lists about 160,000 clones, approximately 88% of them singletons. The study's findings and limits: Seropositive status at baseline applied to only a handful of AZD1222 recipients.

The CDR3 spans 15 residues. The germline V gene has CDR1 SNHLY and CDR2 FYNNEI. Trimming shortened V by 4 bases and J by 0 bases, and 7 bases separated the two germline ends. The material was peripheral blood, obtained 28 days after the second AZD1222 dose. The source is an adult who received the AZD1222 COVID-19 vaccine. The rearrangement joins TRBV2 to TRBJ1-6; D uncertain. The CDR3 protein is CASSGRSSYNSPLHF. As DNA, the CDR3 is TGTGCCAGCAGTGGAAGGAGCTCCTATAATTCACCCCTCCACTTT.